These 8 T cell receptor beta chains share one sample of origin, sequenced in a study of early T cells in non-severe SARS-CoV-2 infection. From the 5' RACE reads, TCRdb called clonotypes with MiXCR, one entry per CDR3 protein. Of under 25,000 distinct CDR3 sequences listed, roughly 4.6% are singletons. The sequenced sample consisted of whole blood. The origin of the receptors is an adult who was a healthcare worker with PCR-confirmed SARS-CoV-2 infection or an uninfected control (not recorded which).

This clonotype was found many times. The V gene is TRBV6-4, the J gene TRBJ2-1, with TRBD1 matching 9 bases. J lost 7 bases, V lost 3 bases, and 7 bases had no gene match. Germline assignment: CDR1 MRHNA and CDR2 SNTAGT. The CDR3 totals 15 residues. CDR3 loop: CASSEGTGPLNEQFF. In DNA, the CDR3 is TGTGCCAGCAGTGAAGGGACAGGGCCTCTAAATGAGCAGTTCTTC.

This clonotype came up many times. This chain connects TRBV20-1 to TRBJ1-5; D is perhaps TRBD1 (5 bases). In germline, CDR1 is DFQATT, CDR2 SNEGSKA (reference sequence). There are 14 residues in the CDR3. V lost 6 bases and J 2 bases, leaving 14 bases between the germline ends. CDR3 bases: TGCAGTGCCCGAAGGGACCAGGGCAATCAGCCCCAGCATTTT. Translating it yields CSARRDQGNQPQHF.

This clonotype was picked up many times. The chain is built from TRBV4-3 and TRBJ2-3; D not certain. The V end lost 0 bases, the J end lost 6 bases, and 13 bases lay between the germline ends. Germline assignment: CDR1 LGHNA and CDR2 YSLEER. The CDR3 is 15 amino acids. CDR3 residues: CASSQEARNVDTQYF. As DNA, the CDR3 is TGCGCCAGCAGCCAAGAGGCCCGTAACGTGGATACGCAGTATTTT.

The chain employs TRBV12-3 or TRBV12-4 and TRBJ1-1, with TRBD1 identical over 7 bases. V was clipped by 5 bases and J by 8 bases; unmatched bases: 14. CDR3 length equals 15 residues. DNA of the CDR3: TGTGCCAGCAGTGTACGGCAGGGGGTTACCACAGAAGCTTTCTTT. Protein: CASSVRQGVTTEAFF.

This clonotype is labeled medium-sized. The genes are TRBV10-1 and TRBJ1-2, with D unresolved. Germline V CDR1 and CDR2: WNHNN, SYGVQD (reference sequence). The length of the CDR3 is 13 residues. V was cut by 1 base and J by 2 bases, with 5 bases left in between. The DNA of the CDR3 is TGCGCCAGCAGTGAGTTACAGAACTATGGCTACACCTTC. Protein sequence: CASSELQNYGYTF.

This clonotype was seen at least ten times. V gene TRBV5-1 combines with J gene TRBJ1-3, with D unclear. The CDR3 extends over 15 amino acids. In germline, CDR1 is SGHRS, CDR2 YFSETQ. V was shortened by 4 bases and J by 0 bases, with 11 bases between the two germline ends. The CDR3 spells CASSPWTDSGNTIYF. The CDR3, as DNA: TGCGCCAGCAGCCCTTGGACGGACTCTGGAAACACCATATATTTT.

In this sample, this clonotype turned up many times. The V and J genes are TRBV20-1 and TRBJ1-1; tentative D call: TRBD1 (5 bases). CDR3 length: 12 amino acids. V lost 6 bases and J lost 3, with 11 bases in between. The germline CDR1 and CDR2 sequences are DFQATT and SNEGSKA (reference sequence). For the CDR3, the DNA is TGCAGTGCACCCGTGGGGGACACTGAAGCTTTCTTT. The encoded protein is CSAPVGDTEAFF.

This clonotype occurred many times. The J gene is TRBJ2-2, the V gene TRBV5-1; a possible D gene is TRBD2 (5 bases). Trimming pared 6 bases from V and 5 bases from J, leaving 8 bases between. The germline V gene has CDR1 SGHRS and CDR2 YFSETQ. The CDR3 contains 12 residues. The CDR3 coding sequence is TGCGCCAGCAATGAGGGTACCGGGGAGCTGTTTTTT. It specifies CASNEGTGELFF.